These 18 T cell receptor beta chains originate from one sample sequenced in a study of T cell responses to AZD1222 COVID-19 vaccine. The data were produced by immunoSEQ multiplex PCR, yet TCRdb's version contains in-frame clones alone and is incomplete. Among around 95,000 clones listed, more than 75% were seen once. Sequenced material: peripheral blood, taken on day 0 of AZD1222 vaccination. Source of these receptors: an adult in good health.

This chain links TRBV29-1 with TRBJ2-1; 10 bases align to TRBD2. The CDR3 length is 14 residues. With V trimmed by 4 bases and J by 10 bases, 10 bases remained unmatched. Germline CDR1 reads SQVTM; CDR2 reads ANQGSEA. CDR3 in amino acids: CSVANLAGEGEQFF. As DNA, the CDR3 is TGCAGCGTTGCTAATCTAGCGGGAGAAGGCGAGCAGTTCTTC.

The chain carries TRBV27 and TRBJ2-1; D is undetermined. Trimming cost V 6 bases and J 9 bases, with 12 bases left between them. This CDR3 has 12 residues. The germline V gene has CDR1 MNHEY and CDR2 SMNVEV (reference sequence). CDR3 protein: CASSPSEAEQFF. The CDR3 DNA sequence: TGTGCCAGCAGCCCAAGCGAGGCTGAGCAGTTCTTC.

The table lists this clone with a few counts. The chain has TRBV10-3 and TRBJ2-7; weak D call: TRBD2 (6 bases). The CDR3 totals 15 residues. V gave up 6 bases and J gave up 2 bases, with 17 bases separating them. Germline V gene sequence: CDR1 ENHRY, CDR2 SYGVKD. The CDR3 sequence is CAISSSPGLPYEQYF. CDR3 nucleotide sequence: TGTGCCATCAGCAGCAGCCCGGGACTTCCCTACGAGCAGTACTTC.

The rearrangement uses TRBV5-1 and TRBJ1-2; 8 bases are a match to TRBD1. The V and J ends lost 1 base and 6 bases, in that order; junction bases with no gene match: 11. CDR3 size: 16 residues. CDR1 is SGHRS and CDR2 is YFSETQ in the germline V gene. The chain's CDR3 is CASSLISAGGVNGYTF. In DNA, the CDR3 is TGCGCCAGCAGCTTGATATCAGCAGGGGGCGTGAATGGCTACACCTTC.

The rearrangement joins TRBV29-1 to TRBJ2-7; 7 bases align to TRBD1. From germline, CDR1 is SQVTM and CDR2 ANQGSEA. V was pared by 5 bases and J by 1 base, with 8 bases of the junction left unmatched. CDR3 length: 14 residues. Here the CDR3 DNA reads TGCAGCGTTCTCGGGACAGTCAGTTCCTACGAGCAGTACTTC. Its translation is CSVLGTVSSYEQYF.

This sequence joins TRBV11-2 and TRBJ1-6; 8 bases align to TRBD1. Germline CDR1 SGHAT, CDR2 FQNNGV. This CDR3 region has 15 residues. The junction had 4 bases not matched to a gene; V was cut back by 1 base and J by 8 bases. CDR3 sequence: CASSLGWTGHSPLHF. DNA for the CDR3: TGTGCCAGCAGCTTAGGATGGACAGGGCATTCACCCCTCCACTTT.

The rearrangement uses TRBV21-1 and TRBJ1-1. TRBV21-1 is a listed pseudogene. The CDR3 has 16 residues. Here the CDR3 DNA reads TGTGCCAGCAGCGCGCTGCTGAACTCGAACGACACTGAAGCTTTCTTT. This encodes CASSALLNSNDTEAFF.

This clone turned up a few times. The chain combines TRBV14 with TRBJ1-3; D remains unclear. Germline V gene sequence: CDR1 SGHDN, CDR2 FVKESK. Trimming shortened V by 4 bases and J by 3 bases, and 7 bases separated the two germline ends. The CDR3 loop spans 13 amino acids. This CDR3 reads CASSRILGNTIYF. The CDR3, as DNA: TGTGCCAGCAGCCGGATACTTGGAAACACCATATATTTT.

On this clone: At one boundary the junction diverges from the germline segment, which might be a read error. This sequence joins TRBV6-5 and TRBJ1-2; TRBD1 matches at 9 bases. CDR1 is MNHEY, CDR2 SVGAGI, per germline. The CDR3 consists of 14 residues. CDR3 nucleotide sequence: TGTGCCAGCAGTTATCTACAGGGGGCTCATGGCTACACCTTT. Residues: CASSYLQGAHGYTF.

A note on this clone: Distinct nucleotide sequences in the sample also encode this CDR3. The genes are TRBV3-1 (or the pseudogene TRBV3-2) and TRBJ1-5; TRBD1 aligns across 7 bases. V was clipped by 1 base and J by 0 bases; unmatched bases: 3. The CDR3 covers 16 residues. Looked up from germline, CDR1 is LGHDT and CDR2 is YNNKEL (reference sequence). In DNA, the CDR3 is TGTGCCAGCAGCCAAGGGACAGGAAATAGCAATCAGCCCCAGCATTTT. Its protein product is CASSQGTGNSNQPQHF.

This clone was counted only a few times. This chain uses TRBV18 with TRBJ1-6, with a weak D call TRBD1 (5 bases). The CDR3 is 18 residues long. V gave up 3 bases and J gave up 0 bases, with 15 bases separating them. Germline lookup yields CDR1 KGHSH and CDR2 LQKENI. CDR3 in amino acids: CASSPLGRSISYNSPLHF. The CDR3 DNA follows: TGTGCCAGCTCACCGCTGGGACGTTCAATCTCCTATAATTCACCCCTCCACTTT.

V gene TRBV6-1 combines with J gene TRBJ2-1; 10 positions match TRBD2. V was clipped by 2 bases and J by 1 base; unmatched bases: 2. This CDR3 has 16 residues. The germline V gene has CDR1 MNHNS and CDR2 SASEGT. DNA for the CDR3: TGTGCCAGCAGTGAACTTAGCGGGAGGTCCTACAATGAGCAGTTCTTC. Translation: CASSELSGRSYNEQFF.

The chain links TRBV11-2 to TRBJ2-3, with 7 nucleotides matching TRBD2. CDR3 size: 16 residues. Trimming at V came to 4 bases and at J to 3 bases, leaving 10 bases not matched to a gene. Per germline, CDR1 SGHAT and CDR2 FQNNGV. The CDR3 sequence is CASSSVFLGRTDTQYF. CDR3 nucleotide sequence: TGTGCCAGCAGCTCTGTCTTCCTCGGGAGGACAGATACGCAGTATTTT.

J is TRBJ2-7 and V is TRBV7-2, with D possibly matching TRBD2 (5 bases). CDR1 SGHTA and CDR2 FQGNSA come from the germline V gene. The V and J ends lost 5 bases and 3 bases respectively, with 14 bases between them. CDR3 length equals 14 residues. The CDR3 here is CASSPGSRVYEQYF. In nucleotides, the CDR3 is TGTGCCAGCAGCCCGGGTTCGCGGGTCTACGAGCAGTACTTC.

The V gene is TRBV28, the J gene TRBJ2-2; D is perhaps TRBD2 (5 bases). Germline CDR1 MDHEN, CDR2 SYDVKM. This CDR3 has 15 residues. With 6 bases removed from V and 0 bases from J, the gap between germline ends came to 11 bases. CDR3: CASRVALANTGELFF. The DNA of the CDR3 is TGTGCCAGCAGGGTAGCGCTCGCGAACACCGGGGAGCTGTTTTTT. Full variable domain (remainder filled in from reference TRBV28 and TRBJ2-2): DVKVTQSSRYLVKRTGEKVFLECVQDMDHENMFWYRQDPGLGLRLIYFSYDVKMKEKGDIPEGYSVSREKKERFSLILESASTNQTSMYLCASRVALANTGELFFGEGSRLTVL.

The rearrangement uses TRBV19 and TRBJ1-1; tentatively, D is TRBD1 (6 bases). V dropped 2 bases and J dropped 0 bases, with 22 bases sitting between them. Germline V gives CDR1 LNHDA, CDR2 SQIVND (reference sequence). The CDR3 covers 19 residues. The CDR3, as DNA: TGTGCCAGTAGTATACTTCACAGGGTGTCTCCCGGCATGAACACTGAAGCTTTCTTT. It specifies CASSILHRVSPGMNTEAFF.

The genes are TRBV30 and TRBJ2-1; tentatively, D is TRBD1 (6 bases). Germline CDR1 is GTSNPN and CDR2 is SVGIG (reference sequence). The CDR3 is 16 residues long. V lost 3 bases and J lost 9, with 24 bases in between. The CDR3 sequence is CAWSRIGGPLSVEQFF. The CDR3 bases are TGTGCCTGGAGCAGGATAGGGGGACCCCTCTCAGTTGAGCAGTTCTTC.

V is TRBV20-1 and J is TRBJ1-2; D gene unclear. Germline loops: CDR1 DFQATT, CDR2 SNEGSKA (reference sequence). The CDR3 sequence is 10 residues long. V shed 6 bases and J shed 10 bases, with 12 bases lying between them. The CDR3 DNA reads as TGCAGTGCCGCCGTAGGACTCTACACCTTC. Protein: CSAAVGLYTF.